Each of the 12 T cell receptor beta chains below was sequenced from the same sample in a study of cytomegalovirus exposure and HLA in healthy donors. PCR was performed using 60 Vbeta and 13 Jbeta primers. TCRdb's table, derived via immunoSEQ multiplex PCR, lists solely in-frame clones and lacks some. The repertoire holds approximately 150,000 clones, with about 80% as singletons. The sample taken for sequencing was PBMCs. The source is a man aged 25 to 45 in good health and CMV-seronegative.

About this clone itself: Other DNA sequences in this specimen translate into the identical CDR3. The chain links TRBV10-3 to TRBJ2-7, with D possibly matching TRBD1 (6 bases). Germline CDR1 is ENHRY and CDR2 is SYGVKD. Trimming removed 8 bases from V and 0 bases from J, with 11 bases in between. This CDR3 spans 13 amino acids. CDR3 amino acids: CAISGQSSYEQYF. In DNA form, the CDR3 reads TGTGCCATCTCGGGACAAAGCTCCTACGAGCAGTACTTC.

This chain joins TRBV28 and TRBJ2-6, with TRBD1 identical over 8 bases. The germline V gene encodes CDR1 MDHEN and CDR2 SYDVKM. This CDR3 region has 18 residues. V dropped 5 bases and J dropped 0; count of bases not matched to a gene: 9. The DNA for the CDR3 is TGTGCCAGCAGTACCGGGACAGGCCTCGTCTCTGGGGCCAACGTCCTGACTTTC. Protein sequence: CASSTGTGLVSGANVLTF.

The V call is TRBV7-3, the J call TRBJ2-3; the match to TRBD2 covers 7 bases. Per germline, CDR1 SGHTA and CDR2 FQGTGA. After removal of 6 bases from V and 2 bases from J, the junction contained 8 bases not matched to a gene. The CDR3 is made up of 15 amino acids. The chain's CDR3 is CASSQARGNTDTQYF. CDR3 in DNA: TGTGCCAGCAGTCAAGCGCGGGGGAACACAGATACGCAGTATTTT.

The chain uses TRBV10-3 and TRBJ1-2; D is unresolved. V was shortened by 6 bases and J by 0 bases, with 8 bases between the two germline ends. The germline V gene has CDR1 ENHRY and CDR2 SYGVKD. This CDR3 is built from 13 residues. The CDR3 coding sequence is TGTGCCATCAGGCCGAGAGCTAACTATGGCTACACCTTC. Protein: CAIRPRANYGYTF.

This chain links TRBV5-6 with TRBJ2-4; D is perhaps TRBD1 (7 bases). The germline gives CDR1 SGHDT, CDR2 YYEEEE. This CDR3 spans 15 amino acids. With 2 bases removed from V and 10 bases from J, the gap between germline ends came to 19 bases. The CDR3 nucleotides read TGTGCCAGCAGCTTTCAGGGCAGGGGGGTATTGATTCAGTACTTC. The encoded protein is CASSFQGRGVLIQYF.

The chain has TRBV5-4 and TRBJ2-3; D unresolved. Trimming cost V 4 bases and J 9 bases, with 15 bases left between them. The CDR3 is 13 residues long. Germline CDR1 and CDR2: SGHNT and YYREEE (reference sequence). The CDR3 spells CASSLVGGDTQYF. CDR3 DNA: TGTGCCAGCAGCCTGGTAGGCGGAGACACGCAGTATTTT.

The rearrangement joins TRBV10-1 to TRBJ2-3; 12 bases line up with TRBD2. The V and J ends lost 6 bases and 3 bases, in that order; junction bases with no gene match: 7. Germline V gene sequence: CDR1 WNHNN, CDR2 SYGVQD (reference sequence). CDR3 size: 16 residues. This chain's CDR3 is CASSGAGTSGTDTQYF. CDR3 in DNA: TGCGCCAGCAGCGGCGCGGGGACTAGCGGGACAGATACGCAGTATTTT.

This chain joins TRBV5-1 and TRBJ2-5, with 8 bases fitting TRBD2. After removal of 3 bases from V and 5 bases from J, the junction contained 6 bases not matched to a gene. The germline gives CDR1 SGHRS, CDR2 YFSETQ. This CDR3 is 14 amino acids long. The CDR3 nucleotides read TGCGCCAGCAGCTCCGGGGGGGCTGGGGAGACCCAGTACTTC. Translating it yields CASSSGGAGETQYF.

The V gene is TRBV13, the J gene TRBJ2-7, with D perhaps TRBD1 (6 bases). Trimming shortened V by 5 bases and J by 7 bases, and 21 bases separated the two germline ends. The CDR3 runs to 15 residues. Looked up from germline, CDR1 is PRHDT and CDR2 is FYEKMQ (reference sequence). The CDR3 spells CASSPGRGITGEQYF. The CDR3 DNA reads as TGTGCCAGCAGCCCCGGCAGGGGAATTACGGGGGAGCAGTACTTC.

This clone has a handful of counts. The CDR3 nucleotides are TGTGCCAGCAGAGGGGGTTTGGGCATGAACACTGAAGCTTTCTTT. Encoded protein: CASRGGLGMNTEAFF. The chain links TRBV11-2 to TRBJ1-1; D might be TRBD1 (6 bases). The CDR3 totals 15 residues. Germline CDR1 is SGHAT and CDR2 is FQNNGV. V lost 6 bases and J 0 bases, leaving 14 bases between the germline ends.

The rearrangement joins TRBV28 to TRBJ2-1; D is perhaps TRBD2 (6 bases). This CDR3 has 14 residues. Deletions cut 2 bases from V and 15 bases from J, with 20 bases between. Germline V gene sequence: CDR1 MDHEN, CDR2 SYDVKM. The CDR3 sequence is CASSLIGSGDGPFF. DNA for the CDR3: TGTGCCAGCAGTTTAATCGGGAGCGGCGATGGACCGTTCTTC.

This clone was picked up one time. The V gene is TRBV18, the J gene TRBJ2-7; weak D call: TRBD1 (5 bases). From germline, CDR1 is KGHSH and CDR2 LQKENI. The CDR3 is made up of 15 amino acids. Trimming removed 3 bases at V and 3 bases at J, with 15 bases between. CDR3: CASSPPTVFFYEQYF. Here the CDR3 DNA reads TGTGCCAGCTCACCGCCGACAGTTTTCTTCTACGAGCAGTACTTC.